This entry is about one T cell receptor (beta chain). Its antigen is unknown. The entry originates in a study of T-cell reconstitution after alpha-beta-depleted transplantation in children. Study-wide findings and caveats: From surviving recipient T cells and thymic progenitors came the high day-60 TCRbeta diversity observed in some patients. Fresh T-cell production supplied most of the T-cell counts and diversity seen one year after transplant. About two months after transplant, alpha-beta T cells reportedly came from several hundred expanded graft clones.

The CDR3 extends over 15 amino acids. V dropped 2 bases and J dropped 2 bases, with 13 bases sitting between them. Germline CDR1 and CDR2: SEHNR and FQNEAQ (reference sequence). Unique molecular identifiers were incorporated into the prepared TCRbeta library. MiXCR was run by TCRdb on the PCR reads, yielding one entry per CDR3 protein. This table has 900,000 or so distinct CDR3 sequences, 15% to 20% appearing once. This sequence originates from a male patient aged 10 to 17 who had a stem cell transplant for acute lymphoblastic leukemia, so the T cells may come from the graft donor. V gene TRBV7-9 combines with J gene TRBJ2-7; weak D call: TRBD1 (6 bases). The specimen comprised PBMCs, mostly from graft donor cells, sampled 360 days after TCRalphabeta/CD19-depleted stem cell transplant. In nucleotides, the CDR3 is TGTGCCAGCAGCTTAAAAGGGGACACTACCTACGAGCAGTACTTC. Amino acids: CASSLKGDTTYEQYF.